One sample yielded the 12 T cell receptor beta chains listed below, sequenced in a study of OX40 agonist ivuxolimab in advanced cancers. Library preparation employed the immunoSEQ multiplex PCR assay. TCRdb obtained this table from immuneACCESS and retained in-frame rearrangements with V and J assigned. These tables miss some clones; where compared with another copy, unresolved V genes account for less than half of the shortfall, and the remainder is unexplained. Present in this sample are about 79,000 clones, approximately 85% of which were seen just once. Jointly, the top ten make up over 4% of the sample. The input for sequencing was CD4+ or CD8+ T cells sorted from blood, taken in a trial of the OX40 agonist ivuxolimab. These receptors were collected from an adult with an advanced solid tumor such as melanoma, head and neck, liver or kidney cancer.

This rearrangement joins TRBV28 to TRBJ1-4; no firm D call. This CDR3 spans 14 amino acids. V lost 7 bases and J 7 bases, leaving 16 bases between the germline ends. Germline V CDR1 and CDR2: MDHEN, SYDVKM. CDR3 DNA sequence: TGTGCCAGCACCTTGCCGCGGGGAGGTGAAAAACTGTTTTTT. This encodes CASTLPRGGEKLFF.

V gene TRBV5-1 combines with J gene TRBJ2-5; no definite D call. This CDR3 spans 16 amino acids. V was trimmed by 0 bases and J by 5 bases, leaving 17 bases between them. CDR1 is SGHRS, CDR2 YFSETQ, per germline. The CDR3 DNA sequence: TGCGCCAGCAGCTTGGAGGCCGGCTTGGGTGGGGAGACCCAGTACTTC. Its translation: CASSLEAGLGGETQYF.

The chain is built from TRBV9 and TRBJ2-7, with 16 bases lining up with TRBD2. V gave up 3 bases and J gave up 2 bases; unmatched junction bases: 2. Germline V gives CDR1 SGDLS, CDR2 YYNGEE. This CDR3 is built from 16 residues. The CDR3 DNA follows: TGTGCCAGCAGCGATGGGACTAGCGGGAGGGCCTACGAGCAGTACTTC. Amino acid sequence: CASSDGTSGRAYEQYF.

The chain couples TRBV6-6 to TRBJ2-7, with 13 bases matching TRBD2. The CDR3 covers 14 residues. Trimming removed 6 bases from V and 6 bases from J; junction bases left unmatched: 5. Germline V gene sequence: CDR1 MNHNY, CDR2 SVGAGI (reference sequence). The DNA for the CDR3 is TGTGCCAGCAGCCTCGGACTAGCGGGAGTCGAGCAGTACTTC. Translation: CASSLGLAGVEQYF.

The chain carries TRBV19 and TRBJ2-2, with 13 positions matching TRBD2. Losses at the gene ends were 4 bases for V and 7 bases for J; bases not matched to a gene: 6. Germline CDR1 is LNHDA and CDR2 is SQIVND (reference sequence). There are 16 residues in the CDR3. This CDR3 reads CASSKLAGGFGGELFF. The CDR3, as DNA: TGTGCCAGTAGTAAACTAGCGGGAGGGTTTGGCGGGGAGCTGTTTTTT. Together with reference TRBV19 and TRBJ2-2, the CDR3 gives the full variable domain: DGGITQSPKYLFRKEGQNVTLSCEQNLNHDAMYWYRQDPGQGLRLIYYSQIVNDFQKGDIAEGYSVSREKKESFPLTVTSAQKNPTAFYLCASSKLAGGFGGELFFGEGSRLTVL.

V is TRBV2 and J is TRBJ2-7; no clear D. Between the trimmed V and J ends, which lost 6 bases and 0 bases, there was a span of 12 bases. The CDR3 covers 14 residues. Germline loops: CDR1 SNHLY, CDR2 FYNNEI. The CDR3 nucleotides are TGTGCCAGCAGGCTCACGACAAGCTCCTACGAGCAGTACTTC. As protein: CASRLTTSSYEQYF. Drawing the rest from reference TRBV2 and TRBJ2-7, the complete variable domain is EPEVTQTPSHQVTQMGQEVILRCVPISNHLYFYWYRQILGQKVEFLVSFYNNEISEKSEIFDDQFSVERPDGSNFTLKIRSTKLEDSAMYFCASRLTTSSYEQYFGPGTRLTVT.

The gene calls are TRBV5-6 and TRBJ2-5, with D perhaps given as TRBD1 or TRBD2 (5 bases each). The germline gives CDR1 SGHDT, CDR2 YYEEEE. V was clipped by 4 bases and J by 1 base, with 17 bases between them. This CDR3 is 16 amino acids long. The CDR3 here is CASSVTGTEVQETQYF. CDR3 DNA sequence: TGTGCCAGCAGCGTAACCGGGACGGAGGTCCAAGAGACCCAGTACTTC.

This chain links TRBV7-2 with TRBJ2-5, with D maybe TRBD2 (7 bases). Trimming stripped 0 bases from V and 7 bases from J, with 15 bases between. Per the germline V gene, CDR1 is SGHTA and CDR2 is FQGNSA. This CDR3 spans 15 amino acids. The CDR3 sequence is CASSLAREGGGTQYF. The CDR3 bases are TGTGCCAGCAGCTTAGCACGTGAAGGGGGGGGGACCCAGTACTTC.

The chain couples TRBV28 to TRBJ1-2, with 8 nucleotides matching TRBD1. The CDR3 sequence is 12 residues long. Germline V gene lookup returns CDR1 MDHEN and CDR2 SYDVKM. The V and J ends lost 5 bases and 4 bases, in that order; junction bases with no gene match: 0. CDR3 bases: TGTGCCAGCAGTACAGGGGGCTATGGCTACACCTTC. Encoded protein: CASSTGGYGYTF.

This rearrangement joins TRBV6-1 to TRBJ1-1; a weak D match, TRBD1 (6 bases). The germline CDR1 and CDR2 sequences are MNHNS and SASEGT. The germline V and J ends were trimmed by 8 bases and 1 base, with 17 bases remaining between them. The CDR3 is 15 residues long. The CDR3 sequence is CASRRRQEANTEAFF. CDR3 sequence (DNA): TGTGCCAGCCGGAGAAGACAGGAGGCGAACACTGAAGCTTTCTTT.

The genes are TRBV5-8 and TRBJ2-3; either TRBD1 or TRBD2 may supply D (6 bases each). The CDR3 is made up of 16 amino acids. The germline V gene encodes CDR1 SGHTS and CDR2 YDEGEE. Trimming stripped 0 bases from V and 1 base from J, with 12 bases between. CDR3 in amino acids: CASSLGGAGGTDTQYF. The CDR3 bases are TGTGCCAGCAGCTTGGGGGGGGCAGGAGGCACAGATACGCAGTATTTT.

The rearrangement links TRBV20-1 to TRBJ1-3; no reliable D call. The CDR3 is made up of 11 amino acids. Germline loops: CDR1 DFQATT, CDR2 SNEGSKA (reference sequence). Trimming cost V 0 bases and J 4 bases, with 1 base left between them. This chain's CDR3 is CSAREGNTIYF. CDR3 in DNA: TGCAGTGCTAGAGAAGGAAACACCATATATTTT.